The rows below give T cell receptor beta chains drawn from one sample of a study of vaccination and CD4 T cells after COVID-19. TCRdb called the PCR reads again in MiXCR, with one record for every CDR3 protein. In the table there are 20,000 to 30,000 distinct CDR3 sequences, 64% of which are singletons. What these receptors recognize is not known. Sequencing was performed on CD4+ T cells from blood, cultured in vitro. These receptor sequences come from a human donor who had recovered from COVID-19. CDR3s include the opening cysteine and the closing phenylalanine or tryptophan. The D gene is left open where the match is weak. Rows may omit the clone size; those that give it use once, few, many or a size class.

TRBD1,TRBJ2-7,TRBV15,.,CATSRGTGTGVYEQYF,TGTGCCACCAGCAGAGGGACCGGGACAGGGGTCTACGAGCAGTACTTC
TRBD1,TRBJ1-2,TRBV6-1,.,CASSRTGDGDGYTF,TGTGCCAGCAGTCGGACAGGGGACGGGGATGGCTACACCTTC
.,TRBJ1-6,TRBV4-3,few,CASSQDGSSYNSPLHF,TGCGCCAGCAGCCAAGATGGGAGCTCCTATAATTCACCCCTCCACTTT
.,TRBJ1-4,TRBV28,.,CASKKNNEKLFF,TGTGCCAGCAAGAAGAATAATGAAAAACTGTTTTTT
.,TRBJ1-5,TRBV7-2,.,CASSPGWGVAQPQHF,TGTGCCAGCAGCCCGGGGTGGGGGGTGGCTCAGCCCCAGCATTTT
.,TRBJ2-5,TRBV6-1,few,CASSRPDPLSWGETQYF,TGTGCCAGCAGCCGCCCGGACCCCCTTAGTTGGGGCGAGACCCAGTACTTC
.,TRBJ1-1,TRBV12-3/TRBV12-4,.,CASSTQGGRTEAFF,TGTGCCAGCAGTACACAGGGAGGACGGACTGAAGCTTTCTTT
TRBD2,TRBJ2-1,TRBV20-1,.,CRPTSGLYNEQFF,TGCAGGCCTACTAGCGGGCTATACAATGAGCAGTTCTTC
TRBD2,TRBJ2-1,TRBV28,few,CASSPSSGKRFEQFF,TGTGCCAGCAGTCCCTCTAGCGGGAAAAGGTTTGAGCAGTTCTTC
.,TRBJ1-1,TRBV28,.,CALRDSGQNTEAFF,TGTGCCCTTCGCGACAGCGGGCAGAACACTGAAGCTTTCTTT
.,TRBJ2-5,TRBV6-2/TRBV6-3,.,CASSPPPWRGTQYF,TGTGCCAGCAGTCCCCCCCCGTGGAGGGGGACCCAGTACTTC
.,TRBJ2-2,TRBV7-3,.,CASSLGQTTGELFF,TGTGCCAGCAGCTTAGGGCAGACAACCGGGGAGCTGTTTTTT
.,TRBJ1-1,TRBV4-1,.,CASSQAADMNTEAFF,TGCGCCAGCAGCCAAGCGGCAGACATGAACACTGAAGCTTTCTTT
.,TRBJ2-6,TRBV7-2,.,CASSRRGGANVLTF,TGTGCCAGCAGCCGCAGGGGTGGGGCCAACGTCCTGACTTTC
TRBD2,TRBJ2-5,TRBV27,.,CASGRAQETQYF,TGTGCCAGCGGGAGGGCCCAAGAGACCCAGTACTTC
TRBD1,TRBJ1-1,TRBV4-3,once,CASSTGQGSVTEAFF,TGCGCCAGCAGCACAGGACAGGGGTCCGTCACTGAAGCTTTCTTT
.,TRBJ2-7,TRBV6-2/TRBV6-3,medium-sized,CASRPGLPYEQYF,TGTGCCAGCAGGCCGGGACTGCCCTACGAGCAGTACTTC
.,TRBJ2-3,TRBV6-5,few,CASSSAADTQYF,TGTGCCAGCAGTTCGGCGGCAGATACGCAGTATTTT
.,TRBJ1-3,TRBV5-1,.,CASSLLEGRDGNTIYF,TGCGCCAGCAGCCTCCTCGAGGGTAGAGATGGAAACACCATATATTTT
.,TRBJ2-1,TRBV27,.,CASRLAGRVSAHLFF,TGTGCCAGCAGACTGGCAGGTAGGGTTAGTGCGCACCTGTTCTTC
TRBD1,TRBJ1-6,TRBV20-1,few,CSAGTGFYNSPLHF,TGCAGTGCAGGGACAGGGTTCTATAATTCACCCCTCCACTTT
TRBD2,TRBJ2-5,TRBV19,.,CASSIGIAGGGETQYF,TGTGCCAGTAGTATAGGGATAGCGGGAGGAGGAGAGACCCAGTACTTC
TRBD1,TRBJ1-5,TRBV6-1,.,CASSVKGRGQGQPQHF,TGTGCCAGCAGTGTCAAAGGGAGGGGGCAAGGCCAGCCCCAGCATTTT
.,TRBJ2-1,TRBV28,.,CASSPPTGTNYNEQFF,TGTGCCAGCAGTCCACCGACCGGGACAAACTACAATGAGCAGTTCTTC
TRBD1,TRBJ2-4,TRBV19,.,CASSLSGQGPRIQYF,TGTGCCAGTAGTCTCTCGGGACAGGGGCCCAGGATTCAGTACTTC
.,TRBJ1-1,TRBV28,.,CASSSLLAVGEAGAFF,TGTGCCAGCAGTTCCCTCCTCGCCGTTGGGGAGGCTGGTGCTTTCTTT
.,TRBJ2-1,TRBV6-1,.,CASTSLRGEQFF,TGTGCCAGCACCTCCTTACGTGGAGAGCAGTTCTTC
.,TRBJ1-2,TRBV19,.,CASSGGGVAEGYTF,TGTGCCAGTAGCGGAGGGGGGGTAGCTGAAGGCTACACCTTC
.,TRBJ1-2,TRBV6-1,few,CASSEGRRGRLKNYGYTF,TGTGCCAGCAGTGAAGGGCGTCGAGGCAGGCTGAAGAACTATGGCTACACCTTC
.,TRBJ1-5,TRBV6-2/TRBV6-3,few,CASSYSWGSNQPQHF,TGTGCCAGCAGTTACTCGTGGGGGAGCAATCAGCCCCAGCATTTT
TRBD1,TRBJ2-5,TRBV7-2,few,CASTRHQGQGKETQYF,TGTGCCAGCACCCGACACCAGGGACAGGGGAAAGAGACCCAGTACTTC
.,TRBJ2-5,TRBV7-2,.,CASSFNRQETQYF,TGTGCCAGCAGCTTCAATCGCCAAGAGACCCAGTACTTC
.,TRBJ2-1,TRBV7-2,.,CASSLGSNSYNEQFF,TGTGCCAGCAGCTTAGGCAGCAACTCCTACAATGAGCAGTTCTTC
.,TRBJ1-6,TRBV20-1,.,CSVRGDGSPLHF,TGCAGTGTTCGGGGGGACGGTTCACCCCTCCACTTT
TRBD1,TRBJ1-1,TRBV28,.,CASSTAGGYDTEAFF,TGTGCCAGCAGCACCGCAGGGGGGTACGACACTGAAGCTTTCTTT
.,TRBJ1-4,TRBV6-1,.,CASSHIRGREGEKLFF,TGTGCCAGCAGCCACATTCGGGGGCGCGAGGGTGAAAAACTGTTTTTT
TRBD2,TRBJ2-2,TRBV6-1,.,CASPRGLAANTGELFF,TGTGCCAGCCCCCGCGGACTAGCGGCAAACACCGGGGAGCTGTTTTTT
.,TRBJ1-5,TRBV29-1,once,CSVEWGGGPQHF,TGCAGCGTTGAGTGGGGAGGGGGGCCCCAGCATTTT
.,TRBJ2-7,TRBV7-2,.,CAINGGSAYEQYF,TGTGCCATTAATGGGGGGAGTGCGTACGAGCAGTACTTC
.,TRBJ1-5,TRBV20-1,medium-sized,CSAREAAAHHPQHF,TGCAGTGCTAGAGAGGCAGCAGCGCATCATCCCCAGCATTTT
TRBD1,TRBJ2-1,TRBV7-3,.,CASSPPQGSLNEQFF,TGTGCCAGCAGCCCCCCACAGGGGTCCCTCAATGAGCAGTTCTTC
.,TRBJ1-1,TRBV30,.,CAWSGGWTEAFF,TGTGCCTGGAGCGGGGGATGGACTGAAGCTTTCTTT
.,TRBJ1-2,TRBV4-2,.,CASSQDRGAEVPGGGYTF,TGTGCCAGCAGCCAAGATCGAGGGGCGGAGGTACCTGGGGGCGGCTACACCTTC
.,TRBJ1-2,TRBV12-3/TRBV12-4,.,CASSFGGAGYGYTF,TGTGCCAGCAGTTTTGGTGGGGCGGGCTATGGCTACACCTTC
TRBD2,TRBJ2-1,TRBV6-1,.,CATRPSGGSYNEQFF,TGTGCCACCCGTCCTAGCGGAGGCTCCTACAATGAGCAGTTCTTC
TRBD1,TRBJ1-5,TRBV6-2/TRBV6-3,.,CASADRGLSNQPQHF,TGTGCCAGCGCCGACAGGGGGCTTAGCAATCAGCCCCAGCATTTT
.,TRBJ1-1,TRBV27,.,CASSTGRGGSNTEAFF,TGTGCCAGCAGCACCGGGAGGGGGGGCTCGAACACTGAAGCTTTCTTT
TRBD1,TRBJ2-7,TRBV4-1,.,CASSQNDRGSYEQYF,TGCGCCAGCAGCCAAAATGACAGGGGGTCCTACGAGCAGTACTTC
.,TRBJ2-6,TRBV20-1,.,CSARDTGGARANVLTF,TGCAGTGCTAGGGACACAGGGGGGGCGAGGGCCAACGTCCTGACTTTC
.,TRBJ1-2,TRBV27,few,CASSRDRVYGYTF,TGTGCCAGCAGCCGGGACCGTGTCTATGGCTACACCTTC
.,TRBJ2-3,TRBV7-9,few,CASSITGRLSSDTQYF,TGTGCCAGCAGCATCACGGGGAGACTAAGTTCAGATACGCAGTATTTT
.,TRBJ1-5,TRBV6-2/TRBV6-3,few,CASNGGTYQPQHF,TGTGCCAGCAATGGGGGTACGTATCAGCCCCAGCATTTT
.,TRBJ1-1,TRBV27,few,CASRLRGRAEAFF,TGTGCCAGTCGCCTGCGGGGGCGCGCTGAAGCTTTCTTT
TRBD1,TRBJ1-1,TRBV7-2,.,CASSLTGLTEAFF,TGTGCCAGCAGCTTGACAGGGCTCACTGAAGCTTTCTTT
TRBD1,TRBJ1-5,TRBV20-1,few,CSALRGGNQPQHF,TGCAGTGCACTCAGGGGGGGCAATCAGCCCCAGCATTTT
.,TRBJ1-5,TRBV20-1,few,CSARDPRMSHQPQHF,TGCAGTGCTAGAGACCCCCGCATGTCGCATCAGCCCCAGCATTTT